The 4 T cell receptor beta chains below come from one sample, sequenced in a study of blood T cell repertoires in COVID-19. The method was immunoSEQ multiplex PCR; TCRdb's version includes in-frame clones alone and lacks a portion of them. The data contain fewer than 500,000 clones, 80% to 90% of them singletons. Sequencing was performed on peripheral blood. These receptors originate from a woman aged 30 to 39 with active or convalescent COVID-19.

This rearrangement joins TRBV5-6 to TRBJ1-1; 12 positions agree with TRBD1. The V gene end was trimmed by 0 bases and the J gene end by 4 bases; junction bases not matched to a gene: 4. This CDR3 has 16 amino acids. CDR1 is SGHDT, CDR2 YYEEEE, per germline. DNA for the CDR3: TGTGCCAGCAGCTTGGGGGACAGGGGGCTAAGCACTGAAGCTTTCTTT. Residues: CASSLGDRGLSTEAFF.

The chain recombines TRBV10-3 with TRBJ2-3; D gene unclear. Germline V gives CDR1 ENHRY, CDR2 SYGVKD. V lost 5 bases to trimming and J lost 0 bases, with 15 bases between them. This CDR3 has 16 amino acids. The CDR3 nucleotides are TGTGCCATCAGTCCAGGTGTGATATCTAGCACAGATACGCAGTATTTT. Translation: CAISPGVISSTDTQYF.

CDR3 protein: CASSWTGGGGTDTQYF. The DNA for the CDR3 is TGTGCCAGCAGTTGGACAGGGGGCGGGGGCACAGATACGCAGTATTTT. The chain has TRBV6-5 and TRBJ2-3; 11 bases match TRBD1. Unmatched junction bases numbered 4, after V lost 4 bases and J lost 1 base. This CDR3 is built from 16 residues. Germline V lookup: CDR1 MNHEY, CDR2 SVGAGI.

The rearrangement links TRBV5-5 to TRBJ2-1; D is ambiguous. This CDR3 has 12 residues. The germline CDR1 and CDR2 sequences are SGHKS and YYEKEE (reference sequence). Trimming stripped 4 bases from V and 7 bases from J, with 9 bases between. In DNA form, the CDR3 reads TGTGCCAGCAGCCTAAATCTGAATGAGCAGTTCTTC. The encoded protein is CASSLNLNEQFF.